Included here is one T cell receptor (beta chain) sequence, with context. Its specificity is unknown. The data originate from a study of shared clonotypes between healthy human individuals. The CDR3 loop spans 15 amino acids. Germline V lookup: CDR1 SGDLS, CDR2 YYNGEE. Trimming removed 4 bases at V and 5 bases at J, with 18 bases between. Naive CD8 populations comprised CD45RO-negative cells positively selected for CCR7, excluding terminally differentiated effector memory CD45RA+ cells. General study points: Naive subsets generally exceeded memory subsets in estimated richness. Sharing of clonotypes among donors was expected to vary with sequencing depth.

As processed by the authors: From ImmunoSEQ came sequences covering only the junction and carrying no quality scores, so filtering differed. The method was immunoSEQ multiplex PCR; TCRdb's version includes in-frame clones alone and lacks a portion of them. The D gene and trimming were derived from the DNA, and the V and J assignments and clone size from that table. The sample includes nearly 2 million clones, about 95% of them seen just once. The V and J genes are TRBV9 and TRBJ2-5; D tentatively fits TRBD1 or TRBD2 (5 bases each). The source of this sequence is a man younger than 35 in good health. The sequencing sample was made of naive CD8+ T cells sorted from blood. The DNA for the CDR3 is TGTGCCAGCAGCCCTTGGGACCAATCCGGGGAGACCCAGTACTTC. Its protein is CASSPWDQSGETQYF.